The rows below give T cell receptor beta chains drawn from one sample of a study of patients and donors after allogeneic stem cell transplantation. TCRdb reprocessed the RT-PCR reads via MiXCR and lists one record per CDR3 protein. The sample contains approximately 200,000 distinct CDR3 sequences, around an eighth of which appear only once. The material sequenced was blood, either unsorted or a sorted T cell fraction (not recorded which). The receptor source for this set is a human donor who was either an allogeneic HSCT recipient or a stem cell or donor lymphocyte infusion donor (not recorded which). It is not recorded whose cells these are; they may come from a transplant donor. CDR3s include the opening cysteine and the closing phenylalanine or tryptophan. A D gene is named only where the DNA matches it firmly. Not every row has a clone size; where given, it reads once, few, many or a size class.

d_gene	j_gene	abundance	v_gene	CDR3nt	CDR3aa
NA	TRBJ1-1	few	TRBV24-1	TGTGCCACCAGAGGACCCCAAGACGTAGCTTTCTTT	CATRGPQDVAFF
TRBD2	TRBJ2-1	NA	TRBV9	TGTGCCAGCAACCCGGTGAGCGGGAGTTACAATGAGCAGTTCTTC	CASNPVSGSYNEQFF
NA	TRBJ2-6	NA	TRBV12-3/TRBV12-4	TGTGCCAGCCAAAAGCCTGGTTCAGGGGCCAACGTCCTGACTTTC	CASQKPGSGANVLTF
NA	TRBJ1-2	few	TRBV10-3	TGTGCCATCAACCGGGACGGAGCCCTTTATGGCTACACCTTC	CAINRDGALYGYTF
NA	TRBJ2-7	NA	TRBV20-1	TGCAGTGCTAGAGTCGGGGCTAGCGATGCCTACGAGCAGTACTTC	CSARVGASDAYEQYF
NA	TRBJ2-5	NA	TRBV20-1	TGCAGTGCTGGGGGGCTAGCGTGGGGGGAGACCCAGTACTTC	CSAGGLAWGETQYF
NA	TRBJ1-3	many	TRBV11-2	TGTGCCAGCAGCCCAGACCTGACGGGGGCCCCAACTGGAAACACCATATATTTT	CASSPDLTGAPTGNTIYF
TRBD1	TRBJ2-3	many	TRBV12-3/TRBV12-4	TGTGCCAGCAGTTTCGGGACAGGGGGAACAGATACGCAGTATTTT	CASSFGTGGTDTQYF
TRBD2	TRBJ2-3	many	TRBV29-1	TGCAGCGTTTTAGCGGGAGATTTAGATACGCAGTATTTT	CSVLAGDLDTQYF
TRBD2	TRBJ2-1	NA	TRBV4-1	TGCGCCAGCAGCCAGAAAAAGCTAGCGGGGGGCAACAATGAGCAGTTCTTC	CASSQKKLAGGNNEQFF
TRBD2	TRBJ2-7	few	TRBV5-1	TGCGCCAGCAGCTCCACGGGACTAGCGGCCCCCTACGAGCAGTACTTC	CASSSTGLAAPYEQYF
NA	TRBJ1-2	few	TRBV21-1	TGTGCCAGCAGCACCCGAGGGGGACGTAACTATGGCTACACCTTC	CASSTRGGRNYGYTF
NA	TRBJ1-1	many	TRBV20-1	TGCAGTGCTGCCATGGCTGAAGCTTTCTTT	CSAAMAEAFF
TRBD1	TRBJ1-1	few	TRBV3-1	TGTGCCAGCAGCCAAGCGCCGGGACAGGCTCTGAACACTGAAGCTTTCTTT	CASSQAPGQALNTEAFF
NA	TRBJ1-2	NA	TRBV7-2	TGTGCCAGCAGCGTTGGAAGGGATCGCTACACCTTC	CASSVGRDRYTF
TRBD2	TRBJ2-7	many	TRBV5-1	TGCGCCAGCAGCTTGGGTAGCGGGAGCTACGAGCAGTACTTC	CASSLGSGSYEQYF
NA	TRBJ2-2	NA	TRBV11-3	TGTGCCAGCAGCTTTAGTGATACCGGGGAGCTGTTTTTT	CASSFSDTGELFF
TRBD1	TRBJ2-5	many	TRBV11-3	TGTGCCAGCAGCTTATCGCGACAGGGTCAAGAGACCCAGTACTTC	CASSLSRQGQETQYF
TRBD1	TRBJ1-1	few	TRBV15	TGTGCCACCAGCAGGGGAGACAGGGTCGGAAACACTGAAGCTTTCTTT	CATSRGDRVGNTEAFF
NA	TRBJ2-1	few	TRBV7-3	TGTGCCAGCACCATAAATGAGCAGTTCTTC	CASTINEQFF
TRBD1	TRBJ2-7	medium-sized	TRBV6-2/TRBV6-3	TGTGCCAGCAGTGACCCCGGGACAGGGGTCTCCTACGAGCAGTACTTC	CASSDPGTGVSYEQYF
TRBD2	TRBJ2-3	few	TRBV29-1	TGCAGCGTTGAAGGAGTAGCGGGGGCTCATACAGATACGCAGTATTTT	CSVEGVAGAHTDTQYF
NA	TRBJ1-4	NA	TRBV5-1	TGCGCCAGCGGAGATAATGAAAAACTGTTTTTT	CASGDNEKLFF
NA	TRBJ2-3	NA	TRBV20-1	TGCAGTGCTAGAGACGGGGCTATTAGCACAGATACGCAGTATTTT	CSARDGAISTDTQYF
NA	TRBJ2-7	NA	TRBV29-1	TGCAGCGTTGGGTCAGCAGGGAAGCTCGGGCAGTACTTC	CSVGSAGKLGQYF
TRBD2	TRBJ2-1	few	TRBV6-1	TGTGCCAGCAGCCGTGGGGGGGCCTACAATGAGCAGTTCTTC	CASSRGGAYNEQFF
TRBD1	TRBJ1-2	many	TRBV10-3	TGTGCCATCAGTTGGGGACAGGATGGCTACACCTTC	CAISWGQDGYTF